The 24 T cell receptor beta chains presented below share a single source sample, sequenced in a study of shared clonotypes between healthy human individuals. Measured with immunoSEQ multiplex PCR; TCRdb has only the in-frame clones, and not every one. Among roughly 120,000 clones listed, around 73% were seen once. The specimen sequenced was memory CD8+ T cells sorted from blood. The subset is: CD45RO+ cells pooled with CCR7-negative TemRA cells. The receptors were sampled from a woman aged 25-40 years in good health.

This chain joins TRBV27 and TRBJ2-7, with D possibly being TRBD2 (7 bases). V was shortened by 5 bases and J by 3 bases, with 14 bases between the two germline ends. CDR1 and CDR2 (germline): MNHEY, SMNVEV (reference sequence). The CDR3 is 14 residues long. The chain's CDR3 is CASSHQGGGYEQYF. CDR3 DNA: TGTGCCAGCAGTCACCAGGGAGGGGGCTACGAGCAGTACTTC.

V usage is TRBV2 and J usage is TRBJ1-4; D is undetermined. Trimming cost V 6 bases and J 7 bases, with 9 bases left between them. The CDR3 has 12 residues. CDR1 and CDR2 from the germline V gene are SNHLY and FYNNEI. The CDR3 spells CASSGVGEKLFF. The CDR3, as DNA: TGTGCCAGCAGCGGGGTCGGTGAAAAACTGTTTTTT. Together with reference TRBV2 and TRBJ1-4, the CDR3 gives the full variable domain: EPEVTQTPSHQVTQMGQEVILRCVPISNHLYFYWYRQILGQKVEFLVSFYNNEISEKSEIFDDQFSVERPDGSNFTLKIRSTKLEDSAMYFCASSGVGEKLFFGSGTQLSVL.

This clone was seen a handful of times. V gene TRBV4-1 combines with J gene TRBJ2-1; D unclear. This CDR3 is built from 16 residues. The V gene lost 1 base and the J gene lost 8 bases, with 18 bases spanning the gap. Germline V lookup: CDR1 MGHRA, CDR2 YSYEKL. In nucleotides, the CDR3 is TGCGCCAGCAGCCAAGGGCGCGGAAAGTTTAACGATGAGCAGTTCTTC. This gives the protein CASSQGRGKFNDEQFF.

The CDR3 spells CASSPQTSGFTDTQYF. CDR3 coding DNA: TGTGCCAGCAGCCCACAGACTAGCGGGTTCACAGATACGCAGTATTTT. The V gene is TRBV5-6, the J gene TRBJ2-3, with 10 nucleotides matching TRBD2. V gave up 4 bases and J gave up 2 bases; unmatched junction bases: 7. The CDR3 has 16 amino acids. Per germline, CDR1 SGHDT and CDR2 YYEEEE.

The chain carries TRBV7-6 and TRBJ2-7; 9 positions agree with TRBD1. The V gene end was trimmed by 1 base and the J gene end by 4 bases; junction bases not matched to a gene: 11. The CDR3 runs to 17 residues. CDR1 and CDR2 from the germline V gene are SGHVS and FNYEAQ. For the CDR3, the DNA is TGTGCCAGCAGCTTAGGGACAACAGGGGGCGCTGGGTACGAGCAGTACTTC. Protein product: CASSLGTTGGAGYEQYF.

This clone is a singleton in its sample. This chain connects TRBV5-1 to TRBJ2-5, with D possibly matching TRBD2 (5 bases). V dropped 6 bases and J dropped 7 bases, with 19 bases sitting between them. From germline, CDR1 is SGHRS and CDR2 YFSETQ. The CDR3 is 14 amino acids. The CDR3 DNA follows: TGCGCCAGCACGCATTCGGGGTTTGAAGTGACCCAGTACTTC. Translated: CASTHSGFEVTQYF.

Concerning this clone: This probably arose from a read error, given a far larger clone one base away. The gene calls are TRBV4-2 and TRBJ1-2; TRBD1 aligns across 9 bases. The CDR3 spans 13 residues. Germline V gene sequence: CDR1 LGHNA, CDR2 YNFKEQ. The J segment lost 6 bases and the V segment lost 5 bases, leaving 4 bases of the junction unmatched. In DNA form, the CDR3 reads TGTGCCAGCAGCTTGGGGACAGGGAATGGCTACACCTTC. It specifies CASSLGTGNGYTF.

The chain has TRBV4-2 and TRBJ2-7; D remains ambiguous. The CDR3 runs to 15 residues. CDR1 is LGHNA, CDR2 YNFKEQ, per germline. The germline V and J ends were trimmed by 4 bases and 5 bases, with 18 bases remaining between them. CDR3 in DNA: TGTGCCAGCAGCCGCCCGGCCAGCCCCCCGGACGAGCAGTACTTC. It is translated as CASSRPASPPDEQYF.

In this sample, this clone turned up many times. The CDR3 protein is CASTGDLVSDTQYF. As DNA, the CDR3 is TGTGCCAGTACAGGGGATCTGGTATCAGATACGCAGTATTTT. The chain combines TRBV19 with TRBJ2-3, with a weak D call TRBD1 (6 bases). The CDR3 spans 14 residues. Germline V gene sequence: CDR1 LNHDA, CDR2 SQIVND (reference sequence). V was shortened by 7 bases and J by 4 bases, with 15 bases between the two germline ends.

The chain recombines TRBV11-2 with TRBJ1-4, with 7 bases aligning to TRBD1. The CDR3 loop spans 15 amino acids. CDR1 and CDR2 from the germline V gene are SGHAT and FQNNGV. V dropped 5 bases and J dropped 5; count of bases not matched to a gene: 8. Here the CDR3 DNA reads TGTGCCAGCAGCCCAAGACAGGGCAGGAATGAAAAACTGTTTTTT. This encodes CASSPRQGRNEKLFF. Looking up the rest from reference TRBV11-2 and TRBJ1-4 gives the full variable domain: EAGVAQSPRYKIIEKRQSVAFWCNPISGHATLYWYQQILGQGPKLLIQFQNNGVVDDSQLPKDRFSAERLKGVDSTLKIQPAKLEDSAVYLCASSPRQGRNEKLFFGSGTQLSVL.

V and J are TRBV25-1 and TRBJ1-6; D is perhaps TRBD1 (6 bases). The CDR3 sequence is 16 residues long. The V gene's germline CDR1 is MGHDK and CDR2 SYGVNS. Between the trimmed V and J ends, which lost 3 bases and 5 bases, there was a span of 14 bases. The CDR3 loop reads CASSEEKGVNNSPLHF. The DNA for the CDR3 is TGTGCCAGCAGTGAGGAGAAGGGGGTAAATAATTCACCCCTCCACTTT.

The CDR3, as DNA: TGTGCCAGCAGCTTGGCGGGTGGCAATCAGCCCCAGCATTTT. Protein: CASSLAGGNQPQHF. The chain recombines TRBV5-6 with TRBJ1-5; D gene ambiguous. The CDR3 extends over 14 amino acids. CDR1 is SGHDT, CDR2 YYEEEE, per germline. V was trimmed by 0 bases and J by 2 bases, leaving 6 bases between them.

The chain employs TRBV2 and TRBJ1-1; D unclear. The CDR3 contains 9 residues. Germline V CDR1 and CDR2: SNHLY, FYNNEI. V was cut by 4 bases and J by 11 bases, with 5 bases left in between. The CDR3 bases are TGTGCCAGCAGTGTGGGCGCTTTCTTT. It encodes CASSVGAFF. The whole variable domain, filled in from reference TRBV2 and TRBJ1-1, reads EPEVTQTPSHQVTQMGQEVILRCVPISNHLYFYWYRQILGQKVEFLVSFYNNEISEKSEIFDDQFSVERPDGSNFTLKIRSTKLEDSAMYFCASSVGAFFGQGTRLTVV.

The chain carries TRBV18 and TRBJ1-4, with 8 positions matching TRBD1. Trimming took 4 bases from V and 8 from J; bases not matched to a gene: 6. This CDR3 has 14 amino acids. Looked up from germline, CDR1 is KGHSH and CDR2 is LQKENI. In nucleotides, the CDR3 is TGTGCCAGCTCACGAGGACAGGGTGCCGAAAAACTGTTTTTT. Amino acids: CASSRGQGAEKLFF.

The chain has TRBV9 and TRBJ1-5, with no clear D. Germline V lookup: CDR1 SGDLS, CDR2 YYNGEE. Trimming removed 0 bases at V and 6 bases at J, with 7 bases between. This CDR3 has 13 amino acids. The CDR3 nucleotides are TGTGCCAGCAGCGTAGACTCGGCTCAGCCCCAGCATTTT. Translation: CASSVDSAQPQHF.

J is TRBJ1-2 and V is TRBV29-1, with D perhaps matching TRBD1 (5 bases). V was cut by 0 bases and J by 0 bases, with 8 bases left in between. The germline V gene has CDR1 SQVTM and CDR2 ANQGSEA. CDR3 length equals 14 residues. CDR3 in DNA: TGCAGCGTTGAAGACAGGGCTACTAACTATGGCTACACCTTC. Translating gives CSVEDRATNYGYTF.

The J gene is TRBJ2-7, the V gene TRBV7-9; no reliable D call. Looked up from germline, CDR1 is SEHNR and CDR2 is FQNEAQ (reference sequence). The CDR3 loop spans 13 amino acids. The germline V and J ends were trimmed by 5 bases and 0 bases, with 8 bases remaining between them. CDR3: CASSKARSYEQYF. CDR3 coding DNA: TGTGCCAGCAGCAAAGCACGCTCCTACGAGCAGTACTTC. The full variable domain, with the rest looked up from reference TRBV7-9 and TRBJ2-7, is DTGVSQNPRHKITKRGQNVTFRCDPISEHNRLYWYRQTLGQGPEFLTYFQNEAQLEKSRLLSDRFSAERPKGSFSTLEIQRTEQGDSAMYLCASSKARSYEQYFGPGTRLTVT.

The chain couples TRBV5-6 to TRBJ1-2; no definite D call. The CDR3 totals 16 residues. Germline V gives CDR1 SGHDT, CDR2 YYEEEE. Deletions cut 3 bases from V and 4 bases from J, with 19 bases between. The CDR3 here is CASSYPGSTVFYGYTF. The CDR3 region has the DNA TGTGCCAGCAGCTACCCCGGCAGTACGGTCTTCTATGGCTACACCTTC.

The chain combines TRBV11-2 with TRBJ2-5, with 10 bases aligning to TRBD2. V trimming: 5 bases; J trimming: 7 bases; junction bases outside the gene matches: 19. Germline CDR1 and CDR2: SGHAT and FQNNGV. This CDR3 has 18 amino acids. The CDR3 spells CASSESSGRTFPQGTQYF. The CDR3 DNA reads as TGTGCCAGCAGCGAATCTAGCGGGAGAACCTTTCCCCAGGGGACCCAGTACTTC.

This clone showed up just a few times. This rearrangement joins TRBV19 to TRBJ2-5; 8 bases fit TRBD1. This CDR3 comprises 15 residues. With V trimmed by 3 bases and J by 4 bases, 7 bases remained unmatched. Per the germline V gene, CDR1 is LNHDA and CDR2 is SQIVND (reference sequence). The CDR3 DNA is TGTGCCAGTAGTATTGTTGGGACAGGAAGAGAGACCCAGTACTTC. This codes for CASSIVGTGRETQYF. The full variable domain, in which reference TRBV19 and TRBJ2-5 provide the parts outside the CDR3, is DGGITQSPKYLFRKEGQNVTLSCEQNLNHDAMYWYRQDPGQGLRLIYYSQIVNDFQKGDIAEGYSVSREKKESFPLTVTSAQKNPTAFYLCASSIVGTGRETQYFGPGTRLLVL.

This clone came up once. CDR3 DNA sequence: TGTGCCAGCAGTGAACCGGCGGGGGGCCGGACCGGGGAGCTGTTTTTT. The encoded protein is CASSEPAGGRTGELFF. The chain links TRBV6-1 to TRBJ2-2; 8 positions match TRBD2. CDR3 length: 16 residues. The J segment lost 5 bases and the V segment lost 2 bases, leaving 7 bases of the junction unmatched. CDR1 is MNHNS, CDR2 SASEGT, per germline.

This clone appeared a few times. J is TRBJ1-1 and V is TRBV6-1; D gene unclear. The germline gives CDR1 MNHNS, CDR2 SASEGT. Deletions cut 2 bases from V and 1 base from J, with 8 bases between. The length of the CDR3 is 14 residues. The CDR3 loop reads CASSEKGENTEAFF. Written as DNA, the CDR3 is TGTGCCAGCAGTGAAAAGGGAGAGAACACTGAAGCTTTCTTT.

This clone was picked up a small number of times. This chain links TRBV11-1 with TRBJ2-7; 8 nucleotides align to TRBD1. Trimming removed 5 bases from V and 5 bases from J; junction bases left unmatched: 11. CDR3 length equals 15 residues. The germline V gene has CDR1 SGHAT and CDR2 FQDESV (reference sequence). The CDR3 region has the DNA TGTGCCAGCAGCCCCGGACAGGGTAGTATCCACGAGCAGTACTTC. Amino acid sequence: CASSPGQGSIHEQYF.

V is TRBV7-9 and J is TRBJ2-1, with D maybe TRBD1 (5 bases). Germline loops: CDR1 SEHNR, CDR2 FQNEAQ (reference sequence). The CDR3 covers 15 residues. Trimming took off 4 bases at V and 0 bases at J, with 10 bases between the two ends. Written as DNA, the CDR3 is TGTGCCAGCAGCTACATCGACAGCTCCTACAATGAGCAGTTCTTC. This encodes CASSYIDSSYNEQFF.